This is a list of T cell receptor beta chains from one sample in a study of shared clonotypes between healthy human individuals. Libraries were prepared by immunoSEQ multiplex PCR; TCRdb keeps only in-frame clonotypes and omits some of them. The sample holds about 1 million clones; approximately 76% are singletons and the top ten take 1.4%. Sequencing input: memory CD4+ T cells sorted from blood. The receptors originated from a young man in good health. Both conserved end residues are part of each CDR3. A D gene is named only where the DNA matches it firmly. Clone sizes are given selectively: once, few, many, or a class where the clone is expanded.

v_gene	abundance	d_gene	j_gene	CDR3nt	CDR3aa
TRBV11-2	NA	NA	TRBJ2-5	TGTGCCAGCAGCTTGCACAGGGTGTCCAGCGAGACCCAGTACTTC	CASSLHRVSSETQYF
TRBV6-4	NA	NA	TRBJ2-2	TGTGCCAGCAGTGATGGGAACACCGGGGAGCTGTTTTTT	CASSDGNTGELFF
TRBV4-3	few	NA	TRBJ2-7	TGCGCCAGCAGCCAGGGGGCGTCCGGATCTGGGCAGTACTTC	CASSQGASGSGQYF
TRBV4-3	NA	NA	TRBJ1-3	TGCGCCAGCAGCCAGGACAGAGGAAACACCATATATTTT	CASSQDRGNTIYF
TRBV5-1	NA	NA	TRBJ1-2	TGCGCCAGCAGCAACACCCGCCCGGGCAGGGATTTAGGTGGCTACACCTTC	CASSNTRPGRDLGGYTF
TRBV7-9	NA	TRBD2	TRBJ2-5	TGTGCCAGCAGCTTAGCGTTCGCGGGGGGGCCGTGGGAGACCCAGTACTTC	CASSLAFAGGPWETQYF
TRBV19	NA	NA	TRBJ2-1	TGTGCCAGTAGTAGACCTCCAAGGGGGGATGGTACGCATGAGCAGTTCTTC	CASSRPPRGDGTHEQFF
TRBV27	NA	TRBD2	TRBJ2-7	TGTGCCAGCGGAAATCTGAGAGCGGGGGACTACGAGCAGTACTTC	CASGNLRAGDYEQYF
TRBV27	NA	NA	TRBJ2-1	TGTGCCAGCAGTTCCCTTCGGGGTAGTCCCTACAATGAGCAGTTCTTC	CASSSLRGSPYNEQFF
TRBV28	once	NA	TRBJ2-1	TGTGCCAGCATCCCGAGCGGCCCCTACAATGAGCAGTTCTTC	CASIPSGPYNEQFF
TRBV19	NA	TRBD2	TRBJ2-3	TGTGCCAGTAGTACCAGAGGACTAGCGGTAGATACGCAGTATTTT	CASSTRGLAVDTQYF
TRBV6-8	NA	TRBD2	TRBJ2-5	TGTGCCAGCAGGGCCGGGACTAGCCAAGAGACCCAGTACTTC	CASRAGTSQETQYF
TRBV7-8	NA	NA	TRBJ2-5	TGTGCCAGCAGCTTGAACACAGGAGAGACCCAGTACTTC	CASSLNTGETQYF
TRBV11-2	once	TRBD1	TRBJ1-4	TGTGCCAGCAGTTCGCTCGGGACAGCGCCGAATGAAAAACTGTTTTTT	CASSSLGTAPNEKLFF
TRBV25-1	NA	NA	TRBJ2-5	TGTGCCAGCAGTGACCGCGTGGGGTTTAGGGGAGAGACCCAGTACTTC	CASSDRVGFRGETQYF
TRBV6-5	NA	NA	TRBJ1-4	TGTGCCAGCTCCTGGGGGTCCAGACAGAATGAAAAACTGTTTTTT	CASSWGSRQNEKLFF
TRBV5-1	NA	NA	TRBJ1-1	TGCGCCAGCAGCACCGTTTCCGGGACCCTGGCTTTCTTT	CASSTVSGTLAFF
TRBV6-1	NA	NA	TRBJ2-5	TGTGCCAGCAGTGAGGTCCGGGGAGAAGAGACCCAGTACTTC	CASSEVRGEETQYF
TRBV19	NA	NA	TRBJ1-2	TGTGCCAGTAGTTCCCGGGCCGGGAGTGGCTACACCTTC	CASSSRAGSGYTF
TRBV9	NA	NA	TRBJ2-5	TGTGCCAGCAGCGTATCTGGCCTCCCGGCAGAGACCCAGTACTTC	CASSVSGLPAETQYF
TRBV6-1	NA	TRBD1	TRBJ1-1	TGTGCCAGCAGGAACACAGGGGAGAGGAAAGCTTTCTTT	CASRNTGERKAFF
TRBV28	NA	NA	TRBJ2-6	TGTGCCAGCAGTCCCACACAAGTCTCTGGGGCCAACGTCCTGACTTTC	CASSPTQVSGANVLTF
TRBV9	few	TRBD1	TRBJ2-7	TGTGCCAGCAGCGTGAGCCCCGGGACAGGGGAGGGCGAGCAGTACTTC	CASSVSPGTGEGEQYF
TRBV9	NA	TRBD1	TRBJ2-2	TGTGCCAGCACGGTCAGGGGGTACACCGGGGAGCTGTTTTTT	CASTVRGYTGELFF
TRBV7-2	NA	NA	TRBJ2-7	TGTGCCAGCAGCTCCGGGGCGGACGCCCACTACGAGCAGTACTTC	CASSSGADAHYEQYF
TRBV4-1	few	NA	TRBJ2-5	TGCGCCAGCAGCCAAGAGGGTCAAGAGACCCAGTACTTC	CASSQEGQETQYF
TRBV9	NA	NA	TRBJ2-3	TGTGCCAGCAGCCCTAGCCCCACAGATACGCAGTATTTT	CASSPSPTDTQYF
TRBV2	NA	NA	TRBJ2-1	TGTGCCAGCAAGGGGCCAGAAGCGCCGGGGCAGTTCTTC	CASKGPEAPGQFF
TRBV13	NA	NA	TRBJ2-3	TGTGCCAGCAGCTTAGTGGGGGCAGATACGCAGTATTTT	CASSLVGADTQYF
TRBV29-1	NA	NA	TRBJ1-2	TGCAGCGTGACCGGGACACCTCCAAACTATGGCTACACCTTC	CSVTGTPPNYGYTF
TRBV19	NA	TRBD1	TRBJ1-5	TGTGCCAGTAGTTCTTCCGGGACAGGCGGTCAGCCCCAGCATTTT	CASSSSGTGGQPQHF
TRBV19	once	TRBD1	TRBJ1-2	TGTGCCAGTAGTCCCCGGACAGGGAGTGGGACTGACTATGGCTACACCTTC	CASSPRTGSGTDYGYTF
TRBV18	NA	TRBD2	TRBJ2-7	TGTGCCAGCTCACCGCCGAGCGGGGCGGTGGGGCAGTACTTC	CASSPPSGAVGQYF
TRBV2	NA	NA	TRBJ2-3	TGTGCCAGCAGTTCGGGCACGACGGTGGATACGCAGTATTTT	CASSSGTTVDTQYF
TRBV7-2	NA	TRBD2	TRBJ2-7	TGTGCCAGCAGCTTAGATGCTGGGAGGGTGGACGAGCAGTACTTC	CASSLDAGRVDEQYF
TRBV4-1	NA	TRBD2	TRBJ2-2	TGCGCCAGCAGCCGGGCTAGCGGGGGGGCGGACACCGGGGAGCTGTTTTTT	CASSRASGGADTGELFF
TRBV7-3	NA	TRBD1	TRBJ1-5	TGTGCCAGCAGCTGGCCAGGGGACAGGGGAAATCAGCCCCAGCATTTT	CASSWPGDRGNQPQHF
TRBV2	NA	NA	TRBJ1-1	TGTGCCAGCAGTGAAGAAGGTGGGGGGAGCACTGAAGCTTTCTTT	CASSEEGGGSTEAFF
TRBV19	NA	NA	TRBJ1-3	TGTGCCACCAAACGAGGTGGAGTCTATGGAAACACCATATATTTT	CATKRGGVYGNTIYF
TRBV19	NA	NA	TRBJ2-6	TGTGCCAGTAGTAGGTTAGGGACCGCGGACTCTGGGGCCAACGTCCTGACTTTC	CASSRLGTADSGANVLTF
TRBV5-4	NA	NA	TRBJ2-5	TGTGCCAGCAGCTTCGCGTCCAAAGAGACCCAGTACTTC	CASSFASKETQYF
TRBV19	NA	NA	TRBJ1-5	TGTGCCAGTAGTAGGGACGGTCGAAATCAGCCCCAGCATTTT	CASSRDGRNQPQHF
TRBV30	NA	NA	TRBJ2-7	TGTGCCTGGAGTGTACACCGCCCTGGGAACGAGCAGTACTTC	CAWSVHRPGNEQYF
TRBV6-5	few	TRBD2	TRBJ2-5	TGTGCCAGCAGTTACGTACTAGCGGATCAAGAGACCCAGTACTTC	CASSYVLADQETQYF
TRBV2	NA	TRBD2	TRBJ2-1	TGTGCCAGCACGGGACTAGCGGGGAATGAGCAGTTCTTC	CASTGLAGNEQFF
TRBV7-8	NA	TRBD1	TRBJ2-3	TGTGCCAGCAGCTTATCGGACAGGCGCACAGATACGCAGTATTTT	CASSLSDRRTDTQYF
TRBV7-2	NA	NA	TRBJ2-7	TGTGCCAGCAGCCCCCCTAGCTCCTACGAGCAGTACTTC	CASSPPSSYEQYF
TRBV5-4	NA	TRBD2	TRBJ2-7	TGTGCCAGCAGGGAGCCAGGGACTAAAAACGACTTC	CASREPGTKNDF